What follows is one TCR beta chain and its context. Its target is not known. Other DNA sequences within the sample encode an identical CDR3. This entry is derived from a study of beta chain features in type 1 diabetes. Findings and limits, study-wide: The study found moderately but significantly shorter TCRB CDR3s in all four CD4+ subsets of Type 1 diabetes patients. A greater similarity of naive, central memory and Treg TCRB repertoires was seen among patients than among healthy donors.

The investigators reverse transcribed all of the isolated RNA, so they sequenced expressed TCRB transcripts. Method: immunoSEQ multiplex PCR; TCRdb's copy keeps in-frame clones and lacks some. There are some 120,000 clones in the sample; roughly 17% occur only once, and 2% to 3% lies in the top ten. CDR1 ENHRY and CDR2 SYGVKD come from the germline V gene. The V end lost 2 bases, the J end lost 0 bases, and 7 bases lay between the germline ends. The CDR3 spans 14 residues. This clonotype was obtained from a man younger than 35 with type 1 diabetes. The V gene is TRBV10-3, the J gene TRBJ1-1; tentative D call: TRBD1 (5 bases). The sequenced sample consisted of central memory CD4+ T cells from blood. CDR3 nucleotides: TGTGCCATCAGTGAGCAGGGTATGAACACTGAAGCTTTCTTT. Protein sequence: CAISEQGMNTEAFF.